This TCR beta chain was retrieved from a study of shared clonotypes between healthy human individuals. General study points: Estimated richness was generally greater in naive than memory subsets.

Germline V gene lookup returns CDR1 LNHDA and CDR2 SQIVND (reference sequence). Unmatched junction bases numbered 5, after V lost 3 bases and J lost 3 bases. The CDR3 contains 14 residues. Data came from immunoSEQ multiplex PCR; TCRdb stores just in-frame clones and leaves some out. The table has around 700,000 clones, about two thirds seen once. Nashville, Tennessee was home to all donors, who were Caucasian adults. Note on this clone: Its specificity is not known.

V and J are TRBV19 and TRBJ2-7; 7 bases are shared with TRBD1. The sequenced material came from memory CD4+ T cells sorted from blood. The subset was: CD45RA-negative fraction. This receptor was obtained from a woman in her 30s in good health. This CDR3 is CASSIGQANYEQYF. The DNA for the CDR3 is TGTGCCAGTAGTATTGGACAGGCCAACTACGAGCAGTACTTC.